What follows are 17 T cell receptor beta chains derived from one specimen sequenced in a study of immune heterogeneity within non-small cell lung tumors. As template, the study used bulk tumor genomic DNA at about 600 ng per sample. Several spatially distant biopsies were obtained per primary tumor intraoperatively. Surgery that was curative in intent was performed on patients with untreated, newly diagnosed non-small cell lung cancer. TCR beta CDR3 was amplified by multiplex PCR, first round approximately 9 cycles, 32 V and 13 J primers. TCRdb re-called the multiplex PCR reads through MiXCR, storing one row per CDR3 protein. The sample gives 4,000 to 5,000 distinct CDR3 sequences, around 33% of which show up once; 20% to 25% is in the top ten. The sample taken for sequencing was lung tumor tissue. Receptors were obtained from a woman aged 45-65 years with non-small cell lung cancer.

This clonotype has a single count. V and J are TRBV24-1 and TRBJ2-2, with 7 bases fitting TRBD1. The CDR3 has 13 amino acids. V shed 9 bases, J shed 4 bases, and the junction held 4 bases outside the gene matches. The germline CDR1 and CDR2 sequences are KGHDR and SFDVKD. CDR3 region: CATRDRPTGELFF. The CDR3 region has the DNA TGTGCCACCCGGGACAGACCCACCGGGGAGCTGTTTTTT.

This clonotype qualifies as medium-sized. The chain carries TRBV20-1 and TRBJ2-1; D gene ambiguous. The length of the CDR3 is 13 residues. The V gene's germline CDR1 is DFQATT and CDR2 SNEGSKA (reference sequence). Trimming pared 5 bases from V and 9 bases from J, leaving 17 bases between. The CDR3 sequence: CSASPRLEGEQFF. The CDR3 nucleotides are TGCAGTGCTTCTCCCCGGTTAGAAGGTGAGCAGTTCTTC.

By share, this clonotype counts as large (0.1 to 1%). The chain couples TRBV4-1 to TRBJ1-3, with 8 bases lining up with TRBD1. Per the germline V gene, CDR1 is MGHRA and CDR2 is YSYEKL. The CDR3 consists of 15 residues. Germline trimming cut 4 bases from V and 2 bases from J; bases unmatched to any gene: 4. In DNA form, the CDR3 reads TGCGCCAGCAGCCTCGACAGGGGAACTGGAAACACCATATATTTT. Amino acids: CASSLDRGTGNTIYF.

This clonotype was seen only a few times. The V gene is TRBV20-1, the J gene TRBJ1-5; possible D gene TRBD1, 5 bases. The CDR3 is 13 residues long. With 6 bases removed from V and 7 bases from J, the gap between germline ends came to 16 bases. Germline V CDR1 and CDR2: DFQATT, SNEGSKA (reference sequence). The CDR3 reads CSAGSNSGQPQHF. CDR3 nucleotide sequence: TGCAGTGCCGGATCCAACTCAGGGCAGCCCCAGCATTTT.

Notes on this clonotype: Given a much more abundant clone one base away, this may be a read error. The chain joins TRBV19 to TRBJ2-3, with 14 bases aligning to TRBD2. The CDR3 totals 15 residues. Germline V gene sequence: CDR1 LNHDA, CDR2 SQIVND (reference sequence). The CDR3 sequence: CDSRGLAGEKDTQYF. The CDR3 region has the DNA TGTGACAGCAGGGGACTAGCGGGAGAAAAGGATACGCAGTATTTT.

By share, this clonotype ranks as medium-sized. V usage is TRBV11-3 and J usage is TRBJ1-2; no firm D call. CDR1 and CDR2 from the germline V gene are SGHNT and YENEEA. There are 16 residues in the CDR3. The germline V and J ends were trimmed by 3 bases and 0 bases, with 14 bases remaining between them. CDR3 bases: TGTGCCAGCAGCTTGGGCGGAAAACGAACTAACTATGGCTACACCTTC. The encoded protein is CASSLGGKRTNYGYTF.

By its share, this clonotype is medium-sized (0.01 to 0.1%). The chain's CDR3 is CASSLGSGPSGNEQYF. Here the CDR3 DNA reads TGTGCCAGCAGCTTAGGTTCGGGGCCGTCTGGGAACGAGCAGTACTTC. V is TRBV7-6 and J is TRBJ2-7; either TRBD1 or TRBD2 may supply D (5 bases each). Deletions cut 1 base from V and 5 bases from J, with 18 bases between. CDR1 is SGHVS, CDR2 FNYEAQ, per germline. The CDR3 sequence is 16 residues long.

This clonotype was seen once. V is TRBV7-3 and J is TRBJ1-6; no firm D call. Germline values: CDR1 SGHTA, CDR2 FQGTGA. V lost 3 bases and J lost 10, with 7 bases in between. The CDR3 loop spans 12 amino acids. The CDR3 loop is CASSLSHSPLHF. The CDR3 DNA reads TGTGCCAGCAGCTTGAGTCACTCACCCCTCCACTTT.

V usage is TRBV28 and J usage is TRBJ2-1; D unclear. This CDR3 has 13 residues. V lost 7 bases and J 5 bases, leaving 12 bases between the germline ends. Germline V CDR1 and CDR2: MDHEN, SYDVKM. Here the CDR3 reads CASTSSGNNEQFF. The CDR3 coding sequence is TGTGCCAGCACCTCGAGTGGGAACAATGAGCAGTTCTTC.

This clonotype was counted a few times. J is TRBJ2-5 and V is TRBV19, with 11 nucleotides matching TRBD2. The V gene end was trimmed by 6 bases and the J gene end by 3 bases; junction bases not matched to a gene: 6. CDR1 is LNHDA, CDR2 SQIVND, per germline (reference sequence). The CDR3 is 15 residues long. The CDR3 DNA is TGTGCCAGTAGCCTCCCGGGACTAGCGGAAGAGACCCAGTACTTC. This codes for CASSLPGLAEETQYF. The full variable domain, its missing parts supplied by reference TRBV19 and TRBJ2-5, is DGGITQSPKYLFRKEGQNVTLSCEQNLNHDAMYWYRQDPGQGLRLIYYSQIVNDFQKGDIAEGYSVSREKKESFPLTVTSAQKNPTAFYLCASSLPGLAEETQYFGPGTRLLVL.

This clonotype is medium-sized within its sample. V usage is TRBV6-1 and J usage is TRBJ1-6; D is ambiguous. CDR1 is MNHNS and CDR2 is SASEGT in the germline V gene. There are 15 residues in the CDR3. The V gene lost 4 bases and the J gene lost 0 bases, with 7 bases spanning the gap. The CDR3 sequence: CASSVSDSYNSPLHF. The CDR3 nucleotides read TGTGCCAGCAGTGTCTCAGACTCCTATAATTCACCCCTCCACTTT.

The V gene is TRBV19, the J gene TRBJ2-3; 7 positions match TRBD2. Germline V gene lookup returns CDR1 LNHDA and CDR2 SQIVND (reference sequence). CDR3 length: 14 amino acids. V lost 7 bases and J lost 0; bases outside the gene matches: 4. The CDR3 nucleotides read TGTGCCAGTAAAAGCGGGGCTAGCACAGATACGCAGTATTTT. It codes for CASKSGASTDTQYF.

In this sample, this clonotype is medium-sized. The chain uses TRBV11-2 and TRBJ2-7, with 7 positions matching TRBD2. The CDR3 sequence is 14 residues long. Germline V gives CDR1 SGHAT, CDR2 FQNNGV. The junction had 5 bases not matched to a gene; V was cut back by 1 base and J by 5 bases. The chain's CDR3 is CASSLVIAGDEQYF. In nucleotides, the CDR3 is TGTGCCAGCAGCTTAGTGATTGCGGGGGACGAGCAGTACTTC.

This clonotype is classed as medium-sized. The chain employs TRBV2 and TRBJ2-7; D gene ambiguous. The CDR3 sequence is 13 residues long. CDR1 and CDR2 from the germline V gene are SNHLY and FYNNEI. Trimming pared 2 bases from V and 4 bases from J, leaving 9 bases between. This chain's CDR3 is CASSENLNYEQYF. The CDR3 DNA reads as TGTGCCAGCAGTGAAAACCTAAATTACGAGCAGTACTTC.

There are a few counts of this clonotype. The chain combines TRBV14 with TRBJ2-1; the D gene is possibly TRBD1 (6 bases). CDR1 SGHDN and CDR2 FVKESK come from the germline V gene. V was shortened by 4 bases and J by 2 bases, with 15 bases between the two germline ends. There are 16 residues in the CDR3. The CDR3 region is CASSPPGRGTYNEQFF. The CDR3 DNA reads TGTGCCAGCAGCCCCCCTGGCAGGGGTACCTACAATGAGCAGTTCTTC. The variable domain in full, completed from reference TRBV14 and TRBJ2-1, reads EAGVTQFPSHSVIEKGQTVTLRCDPISGHDNLYWYRRVMGKEIKFLLHFVKESKQDESGMPNNRFLAERTGGTYSTLKVQPAELEDSGVYFCASSPPGRGTYNEQFFGPGTRLTVL.

By sample fraction, this clonotype is medium-sized (0.01 to 0.1%). The chain couples TRBV7-9 to TRBJ2-7, with 7 bases matching TRBD2. Germline CDR1 is SEHNR and CDR2 is FQNEAQ (reference sequence). CDR3 length: 15 residues. The trim removed 4 bases at V and 3 bases at J, leaving 9 bases unmatched. The CDR3 loop is CASSSGRGGLYEQYF. DNA of the CDR3: TGTGCCAGCAGCTCGGGGAGGGGAGGGCTCTACGAGCAGTACTTC. The full variable domain, completed using reference TRBV7-9 and TRBJ2-7, is DTGVSQNPRHKITKRGQNVTFRCDPISEHNRLYWYRQTLGQGPEFLTYFQNEAQLEKSRLLSDRFSAERPKGSFSTLEIQRTEQGDSAMYLCASSSGRGGLYEQYFGPGTRLTVT.

This clonotype was detected a few times. The chain uses TRBV3-1 and TRBJ2-3; D unresolved. The V and J ends lost 4 bases and 6 bases respectively, with 8 bases between them. Germline V gene data show CDR1 as LGHDT and CDR2 as YNNKEL (reference sequence). The CDR3 has 12 residues. CDR3 nucleotide sequence: TGTGCCAGCAGCCCAGATCGGGATACGCAGTATTTT. It specifies CASSPDRDTQYF.